This TCR beta chain was obtained from a study of shared clonotypes between healthy human individuals. Across the study: CD4 naive cells filled three plates per donor, CD4 memory three, CD8 naive two and CD8 memory one.

Only in-frame clones appear in the TCRdb table, and some are missing; sequencing was by immunoSEQ multiplex PCR. The sample lists over 1.5 million clones, approximately 98% seen once, with about 0.42% in the top ten. Germline V gene data show CDR1 as MDHEN and CDR2 as SYDVKM. After removal of 6 bases from V and 8 bases from J, the junction contained 15 bases not matched to a gene. This CDR3 spans 15 amino acids. Donors were healthy HIV-negative adults without recently reported acute infections or vaccinations. The specimen was naive CD4+ T cells sorted from blood. The subset: CD45RA+ positively selected. The V and J genes are TRBV28 and TRBJ1-2; TRBD1 agrees at 7 bases. This clonotype was sampled from a man under 40 in good health. CDR3 protein: CASRNLPGGSIGYTF. The CDR3 DNA reads TGTGCCAGCAGGAACCTTCCAGGGGGGAGTATAGGCTACACCTTC.